Listed here are 19 T cell receptor beta chains from one sample, sequenced in a study of T cell repertoires in ileal Crohn's disease. Time point of the sample: neoterminal ileum biopsy at postoperative endoscopy, about 6 months after surgery. Assay: immunoSEQ multiplex PCR; the TCRdb copy retains only in-frame clones and omits some. The repertoire holds some 20,000 clones, 72% seen once, with around 3.9% in the top ten. The sequencing sample was made of ileal tissue. The receptor set was obtained from an adult with Crohn's disease.

This sequence joins TRBV7-2 and TRBJ2-7; D is uncertain. V was trimmed by 0 bases and J by 4 bases, leaving 7 bases between them. Germline-derived CDR1 and CDR2 are SGHTA and FQGNSA. This CDR3 region has 13 residues. CDR3 in DNA: TGTGCCAGCAGCTTAGCGCCACGGTACGAGCAGTACTTC. It specifies CASSLAPRYEQYF.

The rearrangement links TRBV5-4 to TRBJ2-5; tentatively, D is TRBD1 (5 bases). Trimming shortened V by 5 bases and J by 1 base, and 15 bases separated the two germline ends. In germline, CDR1 is SGHNT, CDR2 YYREEE (reference sequence). The CDR3 has 15 residues. The CDR3 here is CASRPRVDGQETQYF. CDR3 bases: TGTGCCAGCAGGCCCAGGGTGGACGGCCAAGAGACCCAGTACTTC.

This clone showed up just once. The V gene is TRBV6-1, the J gene TRBJ2-1, with TRBD2 matching 11 bases. Germline V lookup: CDR1 MNHNS, CDR2 SASEGT. Trimming took 6 bases from V and 4 from J; bases not matched to a gene: 5. The CDR3 runs to 15 residues. The CDR3 reads CASSETSGEYNEQFF. As DNA, the CDR3 is TGTGCCAGCAGCGAGACTAGCGGGGAGTACAATGAGCAGTTCTTC.

The chain recombines TRBV6-5 with TRBJ1-1; 8 bases match TRBD1. CDR1 and CDR2 (germline): MNHEY, SVGAGI. With V trimmed by 6 bases and J by 5 bases, 5 bases remained unmatched. The CDR3 runs 13 residues. DNA of the CDR3: TGTGCCAGCAGACGACAGGGGAGGACTGAAGCTTTCTTT. Amino acid sequence: CASRRQGRTEAFF.

V gene TRBV6-5 combines with J gene TRBJ2-1; a possible D gene is TRBD1 (6 bases). There are 14 residues in the CDR3. The germline gives CDR1 MNHEY, CDR2 SVGAGI. The ends were cut back, 0 bases at V and 7 bases at J, with 10 bases in the middle. CDR3 nucleotide sequence: TGTGCCAGCAGTTACTCGGGGGCGAGTAATGAGCAGTTCTTC. Protein product: CASSYSGASNEQFF.

This clone showed up just a few times. Written as DNA, the CDR3 is TGTGCCAGCAGTGAACTAGCGGCAATGATTCGAGGCAACGAGCAGTACTTC. Translated, it gives CASSELAAMIRGNEQYF. The V and J genes are TRBV6-1 and TRBJ2-7; 7 nucleotides align to TRBD2. CDR3 length: 17 residues. Germline V gene sequence: CDR1 MNHNS, CDR2 SASEGT. Trimming took 2 bases from V and 5 from J; bases not matched to a gene: 15.

This rearrangement joins TRBV7-6 to TRBJ1-2; 8 positions match TRBD1. The CDR3 loop spans 13 amino acids. Germline V lookup: CDR1 SGHVS, CDR2 FNYEAQ. With 10 bases clipped from V and 4 bases from J, the junction kept 8 bases outside the gene matches. DNA of the CDR3: TGTGCCACCAGGACAGGGTACGGCTATGGCTACACCTTC. Translation: CATRTGYGYGYTF. Complete variable domain (other parts from reference TRBV7-6 and TRBJ1-2): GAGVSQSPRYKVTKRGQDVALRCDPISGHVSLYWYRQALGQGPEFLTYFNYEAQQDKSGLPNDRFSAERPEGSISTLTIQRTEQRDSAMYRCATRTGYGYGYTFGSGTRLTVV.

This clone was picked up a small number of times. The rearrangement joins TRBV2 to TRBJ1-6; 7 bases are a match to TRBD1. CDR1 is SNHLY, CDR2 FYNNEI, per germline. The CDR3 has 14 amino acids. The ends lost 5 bases at V and 10 bases at J; junction bases unmatched: 8. CDR3 in amino acids: CASSKDRAGSPLHF. The CDR3 DNA is TGTGCCAGCAGTAAAGACAGGGCAGGATCACCCCTCCACTTT.

This chain joins TRBV18 and TRBJ1-2; 7 bases line up with TRBD1. With 6 bases clipped from V and 0 bases from J, the junction kept 4 bases outside the gene matches. Germline loops: CDR1 KGHSH, CDR2 LQKENI. The CDR3 contains 14 residues. The CDR3 region is CASSRTGSNYGYTF. The CDR3 DNA reads as TGTGCCAGCTCCCGGACAGGTTCTAACTATGGCTACACCTTC.

This clone was seen a few times. The gene calls are TRBV4-2 and TRBJ2-5; D possibly corresponds to TRBD1 (5 bases). Germline V gene lookup returns CDR1 LGHNA and CDR2 YNFKEQ. V lost 1 base to trimming and J lost 6 bases, with 12 bases between them. The length of the CDR3 is 14 residues. CDR3 in amino acids: CASSQGQGVKTQYF. DNA for the CDR3: TGTGCCAGCAGCCAAGGGCAAGGGGTAAAGACCCAGTACTTC.

This clone was observed a few times. This sequence joins TRBV5-1 and TRBJ2-7, with D unclear. Trimming stripped 2 bases from V and 6 bases from J, with 9 bases between. This CDR3 is 12 amino acids long. Germline V gene data show CDR1 as SGHRS and CDR2 as YFSETQ. CDR3 sequence: CASSFPGPEQYF. CDR3 coding DNA: TGCGCCAGCAGCTTTCCAGGTCCCGAGCAGTACTTC. The whole variable domain, remainder taken from reference TRBV5-1 and TRBJ2-7, is KAGVTQTPRYLIKTRGQQVTLSCSPISGHRSVSWYQQTPGQGLQFLFEYFSETQRNKGNFPGRFSGRQFSNSRSEMNVSTLELGDSALYLCASSFPGPEQYFGPGTRLTVT.

This clone was observed a handful of times. J is TRBJ2-3 and V is TRBV2, with 8 positions matching TRBD2. CDR1 and CDR2 (germline): SNHLY, FYNNEI. V gave up 7 bases and J gave up 0 bases; unmatched junction bases: 9. This CDR3 has 16 amino acids. CDR3: CASTLLAATSTDTQYF. The CDR3 coding sequence is TGTGCCAGCACTTTACTAGCGGCCACAAGCACAGATACGCAGTATTTT.

The chain has TRBV10-3 and TRBJ2-7, with TRBD2 matching 11 bases. In germline, CDR1 is ENHRY, CDR2 SYGVKD. Losses at the gene ends were 5 bases for V and 9 bases for J; bases not matched to a gene: 9. The CDR3 has 14 amino acids. The CDR3 region has the DNA TGTGCCATCAGTTCTAGCGGGGGGCAATCTGGGCAGTACTTC. Protein product: CAISSSGGQSGQYF.

This clone was counted a few times. The V gene is TRBV18, the J gene TRBJ2-7, with 11 bases that match TRBD1. The CDR3 is 14 amino acids. V shed 3 bases and J 3 bases; nucleotides not matched to a gene: 1. Germline V gene lookup returns CDR1 KGHSH and CDR2 LQKENI. The CDR3 sequence is CASSPGTGGYEQYF. For the CDR3, the DNA is TGTGCCAGCTCACCGGGGACAGGGGGCTACGAGCAGTACTTC. Complete variable domain (other parts from reference TRBV18 and TRBJ2-7): NAGVMQNPRHLVRRRGQEARLRCSPMKGHSHVYWYRQLPEEGLKFMVYLQKENIIDESGMPKERFSAEFPKEGPSILRIQQVVRGDSAAYFCASSPGTGGYEQYFGPGTRLTVT.

The chain carries TRBV19 and TRBJ2-1; 7 nucleotides align to TRBD1. With 6 bases clipped from V and 9 bases from J, the junction kept 11 bases outside the gene matches. Germline CDR1 and CDR2: LNHDA and SQIVND (reference sequence). There are 14 residues in the CDR3. The CDR3 DNA follows: TGTGCCAGTAGCCAGATGACAGGGAAGGGTGAGCAGTTCTTC. Translating gives CASSQMTGKGEQFF.

The rearrangement uses TRBV10-3 and TRBJ2-2, with 9 bases matching TRBD1. This CDR3 region has 15 residues. Germline CDR1 is ENHRY and CDR2 is SYGVKD. The trim removed 5 bases at V and 5 bases at J, leaving 6 bases unmatched. CDR3 sequence reads: CAISPDRGWTGELFF. The CDR3 DNA reads as TGTGCCATCAGTCCGGACAGGGGCTGGACCGGGGAGCTGTTTTTT.

The chain couples TRBV2 to TRBJ1-5, with no clear D. The germline CDR1 and CDR2 sequences are SNHLY and FYNNEI. CDR3 length equals 13 residues. The germline V and J ends were trimmed by 8 bases and 4 bases, with 12 bases remaining between them. The CDR3 DNA follows: TGTGCCAGCTCGGGGTGGGGAAATCAGCCCCAGCATTTT. Its translation is CASSGWGNQPQHF.

The chain recombines TRBV27 with TRBJ1-5, with 8 bases aligning to TRBD1. V was pared by 4 bases and J by 6 bases, with 8 bases of the junction left unmatched. Germline assignment: CDR1 MNHEY and CDR2 SMNVEV (reference sequence). This CDR3 has 15 residues. The CDR3 loop is CASSSRTGKGQPQHF. DNA for the CDR3: TGTGCCAGCAGTTCTCGGACAGGGAAGGGTCAGCCCCAGCATTTT.

This rearrangement joins TRBV18 to TRBJ2-1; 9 bases match TRBD1. V trimming: 3 bases; J trimming: 4 bases; junction bases outside the gene matches: 4. This CDR3 comprises 15 residues. CDR1 is KGHSH, CDR2 LQKENI, per germline. CDR3 coding DNA: TGTGCCAGCTCACCGTCGGGACAGGGTTACAATGAGCAGTTCTTC. Translating gives CASSPSGQGYNEQFF.